The sequence of this T cell receptor beta chain was determined in a study of cytotoxic CD8 clonotypes in ibrutinib-treated CLL (dated by TCRdb to about 2021). At the level of the whole study: The cohort was composed of 11 relapsed/refractory and roughly 14 treatment-naive patients; IGHV unmutated status was identified in some 17 patients. Responses were partial in approximately 24 patients and complete in 2; after median approximately 69 months follow-up, some 15 stayed in remission and roughly twelve progressed. Samples at response were collected after a median of around twelve months of treatment, with a range of about 6 to 40 months. On average, each sample had 255,043 productive templates and almost 95,000 productive rearrangements. Of the 90 or so participants in the trial, 25 to 30 had longitudinal samples available. Cryopreserved peripheral blood mononuclear cells were obtained prior to treatment, at the time of response, and at either disease progression or sustained remission.

Roughly 1.8 micrograms of genomic DNA were extracted from cryopreserved PBMCs for TCR beta library preparation. High-throughput TCR beta sequencing was performed on longitudinal blood samples from CLL patients receiving ibrutinib monotherapy. The patients were enrolled in a single-center, open-label phase 2 trial of ibrutinib monotherapy. The CDR3 numbers 16 residues from cysteine through phenylalanine. Left in the record is the CDR3 DNA by itself, 48 bases read in frame from the first base. The germline V gene (reference sequence) specifies LNHDA as CDR1 and SQIVND as CDR2. The V end loses 5 bases and the J end loses 0 bases, and a stretch of 17 bases separates them. A MiSeq instrument was used for deep resolution sequencing, which targeted depths ranging from 1 in 1 million up to 1 in 200,000 T cells, with coverage averaging 10x for each clonotype. The immunoSEQ hsTCRB Kit was used to generate TCR beta libraries. The paper's data handling went like this. ImmunoSEQ Data Assistant and ImmunoSEQ Analyzer were used for data analysis, and V, D and J genes were assigned according to IMGT definitions. Clonality was computed as one minus normalized Shannon entropy of productive rearrangement frequencies, ranging from 0 to 1. Public clonotype analysis was restricted to overrepresented clonotypes comprising at least 0.05% of each patient's repertoire. Repertoires from some 14 age-matched healthy donors in immuneACCESS were used as clonality controls. In its TCRdb copy, this immuneACCESS table keeps in-frame sequences only and misses some clones. Where compared with another copy, unresolved V genes explain less than half of these, and the others have no known cause. The DNA was the basis for D and trimming; V, J and clone size are from that table. Present in this sample are some 84,000 clones, about 86% of which were seen just once. Together, the top ten hold about 5.8% of the sample.

On this clone: Its antigen specificity is not known. No clone much larger than this one lies a single base away; base qualities are absent.

Summary of the overall study and its limitations: An increase in clonality was observed at ibrutinib response, with clonality remaining stable during sustained remission and falling back toward baseline at progression. Sampling times were not matched between patients in sustained remission and patients whose disease was progressing, and lymph node repertoires were not examined. Public clonotypes were rare and either shrank or stayed stable during treatment, and the rise in clonality at ibrutinib response reflected expansion of private clonotypes. At baseline, clonality was higher than in age-matched healthy donors and showed a strong correlation with circulating CD8+ T-cell counts.

The chain joins TRBV19 to TRBJ2-7; 6 matching bases give a weak D call of TRBD1. This sample comprised PBMCs, obtained before ibrutinib treatment. The sequence was collected from a human donor with chronic lymphocytic leukemia. In nucleotides, the sequence is TGTGCCAGTAGTCTCTACCACAGGGCCCTCTCCTACGAGCAGTACTTC. This yields the protein CASSLYHRALSYEQYF. The CDR3, completed at both ends by the reference TRBV19 and TRBJ2-7 genes, gives the full variable domain DGGITQSPKYLFRKEGQNVTLSCEQNLNHDAMYWYRQDPGQGLRLIYYSQIVNDFQKGDIAEGYSVSREKKESFPLTVTSAQKNPTAFYLCASSLYHRALSYEQYFGPGTRLTVT.